This T cell receptor beta chain was retrieved from a study of T-cell reconstitution after alpha-beta-depleted transplantation in children. A remark on this clonotype: The target antigen is unknown.

The germline V and J ends were trimmed by 3 bases and 4 bases, with 6 bases remaining between them. Germline V lookup: CDR1 ENHRY, CDR2 SYGVKD. The CDR3 contains 12 residues. Preparation of the TCRbeta library used unique molecular identifiers. TCRdb processed the PCR reads anew with MiXCR; each CDR3 protein has one entry. The sample contains roughly 400,000 distinct CDR3 sequences, about 45% of which appear only once. General study results and limits: TCRbeta diversity was high at day 60 in some patients (a result of surviving recipient T cells and thymic progenitors). The study reportedly traced alpha-beta T cells about two months after transplant to several hundred expanded graft clones.

Specimen: PBMCs, collected before TCRalphabeta/CD19-depleted stem cell transplant. The gene calls are TRBV10-3 and TRBJ1-2, with D possibly matching TRBD1 (6 bases). The receptor was derived from a girl aged 2 to 10 with aplastic anemia, due to receive a stem cell transplant. This chain's CDR3 is CAISEGGYGYTF. The CDR3 region has the DNA TGTGCCATCAGTGAAGGGGGCTATGGCTACACCTTC.